A single sample is the source of the 12 T cell receptor beta chains below, sequenced in a study of blood T cell repertoires in COVID-19. The assay was immunoSEQ multiplex PCR, and TCRdb's table has in-frame clones only and misses some. The profile shows 150,000 to 200,000 clones, 88% of them singletons. Input material: peripheral blood. The source is a man in his 70s with active or convalescent COVID-19.

V gene TRBV7-9 combines with J gene TRBJ2-1, with D unclear. The CDR3 has 13 residues. Trimming took off 2 bases at V and 6 bases at J, with 8 bases between the two ends. Germline CDR1 reads SEHNR; CDR2 reads FQNEAQ (reference sequence). The CDR3: CASSLMLSNEQFF. In DNA, the CDR3 is TGTGCCAGCAGCTTAATGTTGAGCAATGAGCAGTTCTTC.

The chain joins TRBV10-3 to TRBJ2-1; D gene uncertain. This CDR3 has 12 residues. CDR1 ENHRY and CDR2 SYGVKD come from the germline V gene. Trimming stripped 8 bases from V and 4 bases from J, with 9 bases between. Here the CDR3 reads CAISFQYNEQFF. The CDR3 region has the DNA TGTGCCATCTCGTTCCAGTACAATGAGCAGTTCTTC.

The V and J genes are TRBV6-6 and TRBJ2-2, with 11 bases aligning to TRBD2. The CDR3 spans 17 residues. Germline V lookup: CDR1 MNHNY, CDR2 SVGAGI (reference sequence). After removal of 5 bases from V and 4 bases from J, the junction contained 9 bases not matched to a gene. CDR3 DNA sequence: TGTGCCAGCAGTCCTAGTAATCTAGCGGGAGGCACCGGGGAGCTGTTTTTT. It specifies CASSPSNLAGGTGELFF.

The chain has TRBV30 and TRBJ1-5; D is uncertain. The V gene's germline CDR1 is GTSNPN and CDR2 SVGIG (reference sequence). This CDR3 has 14 residues. Trimming removed 2 bases at V and 2 bases at J, with 10 bases between. The CDR3 protein is CAWSKTGGNQPQHF. The CDR3 DNA reads as TGTGCCTGGAGTAAAACGGGAGGCAATCAGCCCCAGCATTTT.

This chain uses TRBV7-2 with TRBJ2-1; 7 bases fit TRBD2. Germline assignment: CDR1 SGHTA and CDR2 FQGNSA. Trimming at V came to 0 bases and at J to 4 bases, leaving 6 bases not matched to a gene. This CDR3 spans 16 amino acids. The CDR3 protein is CASSLAGGGRYNEQFF. CDR3 DNA: TGTGCCAGCAGCTTAGCCGGCGGGGGTAGGTACAATGAGCAGTTCTTC. Using reference TRBV7-2 and TRBJ2-1 for the parts outside the CDR3, the full variable domain is GAGVSQSPSNKVTEKGKDVELRCDPISGHTALYWYRQSLGQGLEFLIYFQGNSAPDKSGLPSDRFSAERTGGSVSTLTIQRTQQEDSAVYLCASSLAGGGRYNEQFFGPGTRLTVL.

In its sample, this clone was seen once. The sample holds other DNA sequences that translate to the same CDR3. The CDR3, as DNA: TGTGCCAGCAGTGAGGCCCGTTCCTACGAGCAGTACTTC. This encodes CASSEARSYEQYF. This chain uses TRBV6-1 with TRBJ2-7; no definite D call. Germline assignment: CDR1 MNHNS and CDR2 SASEGT. Between the trimmed V and J ends, which lost 3 bases and 1 base, there was a span of 7 bases. The CDR3 is made up of 13 amino acids.

The chain recombines TRBV9 with TRBJ2-2; 13 bases align to TRBD2. Germline lookup yields CDR1 SGDLS and CDR2 YYNGEE. The CDR3 has 16 residues. Trimming at V came to 4 bases and at J to 9 bases, leaving 9 bases not matched to a gene. The chain's CDR3 is CASSPRTSGGIWELFF. The CDR3 DNA is TGTGCCAGCAGCCCCCGGACTAGCGGGGGTATTTGGGAGCTGTTTTTT.

V is TRBV3-1 (or the pseudogene TRBV3-2) and J is TRBJ2-1; 9 nucleotides align to TRBD1. After removal of 4 bases from V and 7 bases from J, the junction contained 11 bases not matched to a gene. The CDR3 totals 16 residues. CDR1 is LGHDT and CDR2 is YNNKEL in the germline V gene (reference sequence). The CDR3, as DNA: TGTGCCAGCAGCCCAGCACCGGGACAGGGAGATAATGAGCAGTTCTTC. It specifies CASSPAPGQGDNEQFF.

The chain recombines TRBV10-1 with TRBJ2-7; 9 bases agree with TRBD1. Germline lookup yields CDR1 WNHNN and CDR2 SYGVQD (reference sequence). Unmatched junction bases numbered 7, after V lost 3 bases and J lost 7 bases. The CDR3 is 14 amino acids. The CDR3 nucleotides are TGCGCCAGCAGTGATCCGGGACAGGGATGGGAGCAGTACTTC. Its protein product is CASSDPGQGWEQYF.

The chain recombines TRBV10-2 with TRBJ2-2; 8 positions agree with TRBD2. This CDR3 region has 16 residues. Germline V lookup: CDR1 WSHSY, CDR2 SAAADI. Unmatched junction bases numbered 6, after V lost 4 bases and J lost 2 bases. The chain's CDR3 is CASSASAGGNTGELFF. The CDR3 nucleotides are TGCGCCAGCAGTGCCTCGGCGGGAGGAAACACCGGGGAGCTGTTTTTT.

The chain combines TRBV7-2 with TRBJ2-2; the D gene is possibly TRBD1 (6 bases). From germline, CDR1 is SGHTA and CDR2 FQGNSA. This CDR3 is built from 15 residues. Trimming took off 5 bases at V and 2 bases at J, with 12 bases between the two ends. CDR3 protein: CASSQQGANTGELFF. The CDR3 coding sequence is TGTGCCAGCAGCCAACAGGGCGCCAACACCGGGGAGCTGTTTTTT.

The chain recombines TRBV5-1 with TRBJ1-5; D is uncertain. CDR1 SGHRS and CDR2 YFSETQ come from the germline V gene. The CDR3 is 13 residues long. V gave up 4 bases and J gave up 8 bases, with 13 bases separating them. The CDR3 region has the DNA TGCGCCAGCAGCCCCACCCCCAGCGAGCCCCAGCATTTT. The encoded protein is CASSPTPSEPQHF.